Included here is one T cell receptor beta chain sequence, with context. Trimming stripped 2 bases from V and 0 bases from J, with 10 bases between. Germline V CDR1 and CDR2: LGHNA, YNFKEQ. This CDR3 is built from 15 residues. This sample is drawn from a study of T cell responses to AZD1222 COVID-19 vaccine. TCRdb's table, derived via immunoSEQ multiplex PCR, lists solely in-frame clones and lacks some. The sample carries over 110,000 clones, roughly 88% recorded once. This rearrangement joins TRBV4-2 to TRBJ1-1; D is unclear. The TCR sequence derives from an adult who received the AZD1222 COVID-19 vaccine. The sequences come from peripheral blood, collected 28 days after the second AZD1222 dose. The CDR3 sequence: CASSQQQAVNTEAFF. CDR3 nucleotides: TGTGCCAGCAGCCAACAGCAGGCCGTGAACACTGAAGCTTTCTTT.